Listed here are 26 T cell receptor beta chains from one sample, sequenced in a study of blood T cells in healthy people across ages. A J-beta primer mix and a sample-barcoded 5' primer were used in a second PCR of about 7 to 12 cycles. TCRdb redid the calling of the 5' RACE reads with MiXCR, one entry per CDR3 protein. The table lists fewer than 1,200,000 distinct CDR3 sequences, roughly 24% of them singletons. These same records also appear under a second study, on T cells of mothers and their children.

Material for sequencing was blood. The receptors originated from a girl aged 2-10 years in good health.

This clonotype was seen only a few times. The chain employs TRBV29-1 and TRBJ2-5; D is unresolved. The CDR3 runs 10 residues. The ends were cut back, 8 bases at V and 3 bases at J, with 7 bases in the middle. The germline CDR1 and CDR2 sequences are SQVTM and ANQGSEA. As DNA, the CDR3 is TGCAGCACCGTCAAAGAGACCCAGTACTTC. Translation gives CSTVKETQYF.

The rearrangement uses TRBV29-1 and TRBJ2-3; D unresolved. Trimming cost V 0 bases and J 1 base, with 17 bases left between them. The CDR3 has 17 residues. Germline CDR1 reads SQVTM; CDR2 reads ANQGSEA. The CDR3 reads CSVEDRVDFQGTDTQYF. CDR3 nucleotides: TGCAGCGTTGAAGATCGCGTAGACTTCCAGGGCACAGATACGCAGTATTTT.

The chain recombines TRBV10-3 with TRBJ2-5; tentative D call: TRBD1 (5 bases). The germline V and J ends were trimmed by 3 bases and 3 bases, with 11 bases remaining between them. The CDR3 sequence is 14 residues long. The V gene's germline CDR1 is ENHRY and CDR2 SYGVKD. The CDR3 loop is CAISDRAAEETQYF. The CDR3 DNA follows: TGTGCCATCAGTGACAGGGCCGCGGAAGAGACCCAGTACTTC.

The V call is TRBV7-8, the J call TRBJ2-1; D not resolved. Between the trimmed V and J ends, which lost 7 bases and 6 bases, there was a span of 16 bases. The CDR3 totals 14 residues. Germline V gene data show CDR1 as SGHVS and CDR2 as FQNEAQ. As DNA, the CDR3 is TGTGCCAGCACCACCGGGCTAGAGGTCAATGAGCAGTTCTTC. Its protein product is CASTTGLEVNEQFF. The full variable domain, completed using reference TRBV7-8 and TRBJ2-1, is GAGVSQSPRYKVAKRGQDVALRCDPISGHVSLFWYQQALGQGPEFLTYFQNEAQLDKSGLPSDRFFAERPEGSVSTLKIQRTQQEDSAVYLCASTTGLEVNEQFFGPGTRLTVL.

The V and J genes are TRBV7-9 and TRBJ2-1; the D is unclear. CDR1 SEHNR and CDR2 FQNEAQ come from the germline V gene (reference sequence). V lost 3 bases and J 5 bases, leaving 20 bases between the germline ends. The CDR3 consists of 17 residues. The CDR3 region has the DNA TGTGCCAGCAGCTTTCCACATGTTGGGATCAACCACAATGAGCAGTTCTTC. Its translation: CASSFPHVGINHNEQFF. The full variable domain, its missing parts supplied by reference TRBV7-9 and TRBJ2-1, is DTGVSQNPRHKITKRGQNVTFRCDPISEHNRLYWYRQTLGQGPEFLTYFQNEAQLEKSRLLSDRFSAERPKGSFSTLEIQRTEQGDSAMYLCASSFPHVGINHNEQFFGPGTRLTVL.

The chain joins TRBV4-1 to TRBJ2-5, with D possibly matching TRBD2 (6 bases). The better agreement between TRBJ2-7 and the DNA end casts doubt on the J call. The CDR3 covers 13 residues. The V gene's germline CDR1 is MGHRA and CDR2 YSYEKL. CDR3 nucleotide sequence: TGCGCCAGCAGGAGCGGGTTTGGAGACGAGCAGTACTTC. Translation gives CASRSGFGDEQYF.

This clonotype was picked up a small number of times. The chain has TRBV7-9 and TRBJ1-1; D possibly corresponds to TRBD1 (6 bases). Trimming cost V 5 bases and J 0 bases, with 13 bases left between them. The germline gives CDR1 SEHNR, CDR2 FQNEAQ (reference sequence). CDR3 length equals 15 residues. For the CDR3, the DNA is TGTGCCAGCAGCCAAGGACAGATCGTGAACACTGAAGCTTTCTTT. Encoded protein: CASSQGQIVNTEAFF.

This clonotype has only a few counts. CDR3 residues: CASRGVDATTSGNTIYF. The DNA for the CDR3 is TGTGCCAGCAGGGGGGTGGACGCGACTACTTCTGGAAACACCATATATTTT. The chain has TRBV27 and TRBJ1-3, with D perhaps TRBD1 (5 bases). V was shortened by 6 bases and J by 1 base, with 19 bases between the two germline ends. Germline V lookup: CDR1 MNHEY, CDR2 SMNVEV (reference sequence). The CDR3 is made up of 17 amino acids.

This sequence joins TRBV7-9 and TRBJ1-1; TRBD1 is a possible D gene (5 bases). Germline CDR1 reads SEHNR; CDR2 reads FQNEAQ (reference sequence). The V end lost 11 bases, the J end lost 6 bases, and 13 bases lay between the germline ends. CDR3 length equals 11 residues. DNA of the CDR3: TGTGCCGGACTGAGGGACCCTGAAGCTTTCTTT. Protein product: CAGLRDPEAFF.

The gene calls are TRBV11-2 and TRBJ2-1; weak D call: TRBD2 (5 bases). V gave up 1 base and J gave up 0 bases, with 7 bases separating them. Germline V gives CDR1 SGHAT, CDR2 FQNNGV. The CDR3 consists of 15 residues. The CDR3 sequence: CASSLAGISYNEQFF. The DNA for the CDR3 is TGTGCCAGCAGCTTAGCCGGGATCTCCTACAATGAGCAGTTCTTC.

This clonotype showed up just a few times. This chain uses TRBV7-9 with TRBJ1-2; 7 nucleotides align to TRBD1. Germline V gene lookup returns CDR1 SEHNR and CDR2 FQNEAQ (reference sequence). The V gene end was trimmed by 1 base and the J gene end by 4 bases; junction bases not matched to a gene: 6. The CDR3 is made up of 15 amino acids. In DNA form, the CDR3 reads TGTGCCAGCAGCTTAGGGGGACAGAGATCCTATGGCTACACCTTC. Protein sequence: CASSLGGQRSYGYTF.

V usage is TRBV18 and J usage is TRBJ2-3, with 7 bases aligning to TRBD2. The germline gives CDR1 KGHSH, CDR2 LQKENI. The CDR3 consists of 14 residues. V dropped 2 bases and J dropped 7; count of bases not matched to a gene: 6. This chain's CDR3 is CASSPFSGANTQYF. CDR3 bases: TGTGCCAGCTCACCATTCAGCGGGGCTAATACGCAGTATTTT.

The rearrangement uses TRBV7-2 and TRBJ2-3; D is possibly TRBD2 (6 bases). Germline CDR1 is SGHTA and CDR2 is FQGNSA. The CDR3 loop spans 16 amino acids. V lost 2 bases and J lost 3, with 15 bases in between. The DNA of the CDR3 is TGTGCCAGCAGCTTAAGTGTCGGGAGTTCTACAGATACGCAGTATTTT. Its protein is CASSLSVGSSTDTQYF.

This sequence joins TRBV7-6 and TRBJ2-3; TRBD2 matches 10 bases. CDR3 size: 16 residues. Germline CDR1 reads SGHVS; CDR2 reads FNYEAQ. Losses at the gene ends were 1 base for V and 1 base for J; bases not matched to a gene: 2. This CDR3 reads CASSLGAGGGTDTQYF. As DNA, the CDR3 is TGTGCCAGCAGCTTAGGAGCGGGGGGGGGCACAGATACGCAGTATTTT.

The rearrangement joins TRBV6-5 to TRBJ2-7; D unclear. Germline values: CDR1 MNHEY, CDR2 SVGAGI. CDR3 length: 11 amino acids. Trimming took 5 bases from V and 7 from J, leaving 9 bases between them. The CDR3: CASSGVEEQYF. In DNA form, the CDR3 reads TGTGCCAGCAGTGGAGTTGAAGAGCAGTACTTC.

Comment on this clonotype: Relative to the germline gene, one junction end is altered; a read error may explain this. The V gene is TRBV5-1, the J gene TRBJ2-7; D is uncertain. The CDR3 length is 14 residues. The V gene's germline CDR1 is SGHRS and CDR2 YFSETQ. Here the CDR3 DNA reads TGCGCCAGCAGCCCCCAGACTTCCTCCTGCGAGCAGTACTTC. Protein sequence: CASSPQTSSCEQYF.

This clonotype has only a few counts. This chain joins TRBV20-1 and TRBJ1-1; possibly TRBD1 for D (6 bases). V lost 0 bases and J 0 bases, leaving 8 bases between the germline ends. The germline CDR1 and CDR2 sequences are DFQATT and SNEGSKA (reference sequence). The CDR3 loop spans 14 amino acids. The CDR3 nucleotides are TGCAGTGCTAGAGATGGGGGGCTGAACACTGAAGCTTTCTTT. Its translation: CSARDGGLNTEAFF.

V is TRBV11-2 and J is TRBJ2-3; TRBD2 matches at 10 bases. The CDR3 sequence is 16 residues long. Germline V CDR1 and CDR2: SGHAT, FQNNGV. With V trimmed by 2 bases and J by 3 bases, 5 bases remained unmatched. The CDR3 coding sequence is TGTGCCAGCAGCTTAATCACTAGCGGGGAGACAGATACGCAGTATTTT. It is translated as CASSLITSGETDTQYF.

This chain links TRBV7-8 with TRBJ1-1; tentative D call: TRBD1 (5 bases). The germline V and J ends were trimmed by 1 base and 1 base, with 10 bases remaining between them. Germline CDR1 and CDR2: SGHVS and FQNEAQ. The CDR3 extends over 15 amino acids. The CDR3 sequence is CASSLGPRGNTEAFF. The CDR3 DNA reads as TGTGCCAGCAGCTTAGGCCCTAGGGGGAACACTGAAGCTTTCTTT.

V usage is TRBV3-1 and J usage is TRBJ2-1, with a tentative D call TRBD2 (6 bases). CDR1 is LGHDT, CDR2 YNNKEL, per germline (reference sequence). The CDR3 covers 13 residues. V gave up 6 bases and J gave up 10 bases, with 16 bases separating them. Here the CDR3 reads CASRGGPPLEQFF. CDR3 coding DNA: TGTGCCAGCAGAGGAGGGCCCCCCCTGGAGCAGTTCTTC.

This clonotype was seen more than once but under ten times. The J gene is TRBJ2-5, the V gene TRBV4-1; D call uncertain. The CDR3 has 12 amino acids. Germline lookup yields CDR1 MGHRA and CDR2 YSYEKL. Trimming removed 1 base from V and 7 bases from J, with 7 bases in between. The DNA of the CDR3 is TGCGCCAGCAGCCAAGGCCCAGGGACCCAGTACTTC. Amino acid sequence: CASSQGPGTQYF.

The gene calls are TRBV7-6 and TRBJ2-6; no clear D gene. CDR1 and CDR2 (germline): SGHVS, FNYEAQ. The CDR3 runs to 18 residues. V shed 5 bases and J shed 0 bases, with 17 bases lying between them. The CDR3 sequence: CASSPHPAGDSGANVLTF. CDR3 sequence (DNA): TGTGCCAGCAGCCCCCATCCTGCTGGGGACTCTGGGGCCAACGTCCTGACTTTC.

This clonotype was detected a few times. The rearrangement uses TRBV20-1 and TRBJ1-2, with 8 bases lining up with TRBD1. The CDR3 runs to 15 residues. Germline loops: CDR1 DFQATT, CDR2 SNEGSKA (reference sequence). Losses at the gene ends were 0 bases for V and 4 bases for J; bases not matched to a gene: 7. CDR3 sequence reads: CSARDPTGDFYGYTF. The CDR3 nucleotides are TGCAGTGCTAGAGATCCGACAGGGGACTTCTATGGCTACACCTTC.

This clonotype appeared a few times. The rearrangement uses TRBV6-5 and TRBJ1-5; D remains ambiguous. V was pared by 6 bases and J by 7 bases, with 13 bases between. Germline lookup yields CDR1 MNHEY and CDR2 SVGAGI. CDR3 size: 13 residues. CDR3 residues: CASREAVGQPQHF. In DNA form, the CDR3 reads TGTGCCAGCAGAGAGGCAGTTGGGCAGCCCCAGCATTTT.

The chain is built from TRBV6-2 or TRBV6-3 and TRBJ2-5; 7 bases are a match to TRBD1. Trimming took 8 bases from V and 4 from J; bases not matched to a gene: 7. In germline, CDR1 is MNHEY, CDR2 SVGEGT. The CDR3 covers 13 residues. This CDR3 is CASGTVVRETQYF. The CDR3, as DNA: TGTGCCAGCGGGACAGTGGTGCGAGAGACCCAGTACTTC.

Points on this clonotype: In this CDR3 the conserved last residue, phenylalanine or tryptophan, is missing, so a read error is likely. The rearrangement joins TRBV5-1 to TRBJ1-1; D may be TRBD1 (5 bases). This CDR3 has 14 amino acids. V lost 4 bases and J lost 4, with 14 bases in between. Germline lookup yields CDR1 SGHRS and CDR2 YFSETQ. DNA of the CDR3: TGCGCCAGCAGCGACCATCCGCAGGGCACTGAAGCTTTCCTT. Protein product: CASSDHPQGTEAFL.